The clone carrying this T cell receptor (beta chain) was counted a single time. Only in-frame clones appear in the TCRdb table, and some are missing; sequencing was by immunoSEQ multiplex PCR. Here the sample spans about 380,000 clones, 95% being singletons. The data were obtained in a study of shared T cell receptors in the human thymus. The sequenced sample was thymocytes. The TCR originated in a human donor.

The CDR3 DNA follows: TGTGCCAGCAGGACCCCCGGTCCCGGGGAGCTGTTTTTT. Its protein is CASRTPGPGELFF. The chain carries TRBV6-5 and TRBJ2-2, with unresolved D. V dropped 6 bases and J dropped 6 bases, with 11 bases sitting between them. CDR3 length equals 13 residues. Germline CDR1 MNHEY, CDR2 SVGAGI.